These 14 T cell receptor beta chains originate from one sample sequenced in a study of T cell responses to AZD1222 COVID-19 vaccine. Clones were read by immunoSEQ multiplex PCR, and TCRdb kept only the in-frame ones, dropping some. This repertoire shows 140,000 to 150,000 clones, roughly nine tenths found once; its top ten account for around 1.5%. Sequencing was performed on peripheral blood, taken on day 0 of AZD1222 vaccination. These receptors were obtained from an adult in good health.

V is TRBV10-1 and J is TRBJ2-1, with 14 positions matching TRBD2. Trimming cost V 4 bases and J 3 bases; bases outside gene matches: 8. Germline V gene sequence: CDR1 WNHNN, CDR2 SYGVQD (reference sequence). This CDR3 is built from 18 residues. CDR3 DNA: TGCGCCAGCAGTGGGACGGGGGGACTAGCGGGAGTCTACAATGAGCAGTTCTTC. Protein product: CASSGTGGLAGVYNEQFF.

This chain links TRBV28 with TRBJ1-1; D possibly corresponds to TRBD1 (5 bases). The CDR3 sequence is 14 residues long. With 4 bases removed from V and 4 bases from J, the gap between germline ends came to 13 bases. Looked up from germline, CDR1 is MDHEN and CDR2 is SYDVKM. In DNA form, the CDR3 reads TGTGCCAGCAGTTGGTCAAGGGGCCGCACTGAAGCTTTCTTT. As protein: CASSWSRGRTEAFF. The variable domain in full, with the rest retrieved from reference TRBV28 and TRBJ1-1, is DVKVTQSSRYLVKRTGEKVFLECVQDMDHENMFWYRQDPGLGLRLIYFSYDVKMKEKGDIPEGYSVSREKKERFSLILESASTNQTSMYLCASSWSRGRTEAFFGQGTRLTVV.

The gene calls are TRBV5-5 and TRBJ1-5; D is unclear. Germline CDR1 SGHKS, CDR2 YYEKEE (reference sequence). The CDR3 runs to 15 residues. The germline V and J ends were trimmed by 0 bases and 0 bases, with 7 bases remaining between them. The CDR3 DNA follows: TGTGCCAGCAGCTTGGGGCGGTATAGCAATCAGCCCCAGCATTTT. This translates into CASSLGRYSNQPQHF. Looking up the rest from reference TRBV5-5 and TRBJ1-5 gives the full variable domain: DAGVTQSPTHLIKTRGQQVTLRCSPISGHKSVSWYQQVLGQGPQFIFQYYEKEERGRGNFPDRFSARQFPNYSSELNVNALLLGDSALYLCASSLGRYSNQPQHFGDGTRLSIL.

To note about this clone: At the DNA level, this CDR3 is encoded by other sequences in the same sample as well. The rearrangement uses TRBV28 and TRBJ1-1, with a possible D match to TRBD1 (6 bases). CDR3 length: 15 residues. The ends were cut back, 1 base at V and 5 bases at J, with 14 bases in the middle. Germline V gene data show CDR1 as MDHEN and CDR2 as SYDVKM. The CDR3 loop is CASSLFGGGGTEAFF. Written as DNA, the CDR3 is TGTGCCAGCAGTTTATTCGGAGGGGGAGGTACTGAAGCTTTCTTT.

This clone has only one observation. J is TRBJ1-1 and V is TRBV9, with a weak D call TRBD1 (5 bases). The CDR3 sequence is 15 residues long. V was pared by 4 bases and J by 5 bases, with 18 bases between. Germline V gene data show CDR1 as SGDLS and CDR2 as YYNGEE. Here the CDR3 reads CASSPMRGIMTEAFF. DNA for the CDR3: TGTGCCAGCAGCCCCATGAGGGGAATTATGACTGAAGCTTTCTTT.

Written as DNA, the CDR3 is TGTGCCACCAGTGATAAGCGGGAGGGGGGCGCAGATACGCAGTATTTT. It codes for CATSDKREGGADTQYF. V and J are TRBV24-1 and TRBJ2-3, with TRBD2 identical over 10 bases. This CDR3 is built from 16 residues. Germline lookup yields CDR1 KGHDR and CDR2 SFDVKD. V trimming: 3 bases; J trimming: 4 bases; junction bases outside the gene matches: 6.

The V call is TRBV6-5, the J call TRBJ1-5, with D unresolved. The V gene lost 10 bases and the J gene lost 1 base, with 11 bases spanning the gap. Germline V lookup: CDR1 MNHEY, CDR2 SVGAGI. This CDR3 is 13 amino acids long. The DNA for the CDR3 is TGTGCCACCTCGATGGTAAGCAATCAGCCCCAGCATTTT. It codes for CATSMVSNQPQHF.

V is TRBV7-9 and J is TRBJ2-1; D gene uncertain. The CDR3 consists of 12 residues. V lost 4 bases and J 7 bases, leaving 8 bases between the germline ends. CDR1 is SEHNR and CDR2 is FQNEAQ in the germline V gene (reference sequence). The CDR3 DNA reads as TGTGCCAGCAGCTCGGACGGAAATGAGCAGTTCTTC. This sequence encodes CASSSDGNEQFF.

The chain is built from TRBV6-1 and TRBJ2-1; 15 bases are a match to TRBD2. V shed 0 bases and J 7 bases; nucleotides not matched to a gene: 4. The V gene's germline CDR1 is MNHNS and CDR2 SASEGT. The CDR3 is made up of 17 amino acids. This CDR3 reads CASSEAQGTSGRNEQFF. The CDR3 nucleotides read TGTGCCAGCAGTGAAGCGCAAGGGACTAGCGGGAGGAATGAGCAGTTCTTC.

The gene calls are TRBV7-6 and TRBJ1-3; D remains unclear. The CDR3 extends over 16 amino acids. Per germline, CDR1 SGHVS and CDR2 FNYEAQ. With 2 bases removed from V and 0 bases from J, the gap between germline ends came to 11 bases. CDR3 sequence reads: CASSLRGPSSGNTIYF. CDR3 nucleotide sequence: TGTGCCAGCAGCTTAAGAGGGCCGAGCTCTGGAAACACCATATATTTT.

This clone was detected only a few times. The chain links TRBV7-6 to TRBJ1-2; 7 bases line up with TRBD1. The CDR3 length is 13 residues. V lost 5 bases to trimming and J lost 5 bases; unmatched junction nucleotides: 5. The germline V gene has CDR1 SGHVS and CDR2 FNYEAQ. This CDR3 reads CASSRDRAYGYTF. CDR3 nucleotide sequence: TGTGCCAGCAGCAGAGACAGGGCATATGGCTACACCTTC.

V usage is TRBV6-5 and J usage is TRBJ2-7; D may be TRBD1 (7 bases). CDR1 and CDR2 from the germline V gene are MNHEY and SVGAGI. Trimming stripped 5 bases from V and 2 bases from J, with 16 bases between. This CDR3 is built from 15 residues. CDR3 DNA sequence: TGTGCCAGCAGTCTGAGGCGGGACAGAACCTACGAGCAGTACTTC. As protein: CASSLRRDRTYEQYF.

The chain recombines TRBV7-9 with TRBJ1-5; no definite D call. The V gene lost 4 bases and the J gene lost 2 bases, with 6 bases spanning the gap. Germline CDR1 and CDR2: SEHNR and FQNEAQ (reference sequence). The length of the CDR3 is 13 residues. CDR3 in amino acids: CASSSGRNQPQHF. CDR3 bases: TGTGCCAGCAGCTCCGGACGCAATCAGCCCCAGCATTTT.

The chain has TRBV7-9 and TRBJ2-7, with D uncertain. There are 12 residues in the CDR3. CDR1 is SEHNR, CDR2 FQNEAQ, per germline (reference sequence). V lost 3 bases to trimming and J lost 6 bases, with 9 bases between them. The CDR3 protein is CASSLVLSEQYF. The CDR3 DNA reads as TGTGCCAGCAGCTTGGTTTTGTCCGAGCAGTACTTC.